One sample yielded the 5 T cell receptor beta chains listed below, sequenced in a study of blood T cell repertoires in COVID-19. Produced via immunoSEQ multiplex PCR; TCRdb's table is partial and in-frame only. The table lists 80,000 to 100,000 clones, roughly 86% of them singletons, with about 9.3% in the top ten. Sequences were obtained from peripheral blood. The receptors were sampled from a man aged 50-59 years with acute or convalescent COVID-19.

V and J are TRBV19 and TRBJ2-1, with D unclear. The germline V gene encodes CDR1 LNHDA and CDR2 SQIVND (reference sequence). V was shortened by 1 base and J by 2 bases, with 12 bases between the two germline ends. The CDR3 consists of 16 residues. The chain's CDR3 is CASSIATRGPYNEQFF. The CDR3 bases are TGTGCCAGTAGTATAGCAACCCGAGGCCCCTACAATGAGCAGTTCTTC.

The genes are TRBV5-1 and TRBJ2-1, with 9 bases matching TRBD1. The V gene end was trimmed by 6 bases and the J gene end by 7 bases; junction bases not matched to a gene: 5. The CDR3 extends over 13 amino acids. Germline V CDR1 and CDR2: SGHRS, YFSETQ. The CDR3 here is CASTETGGNEQFF. CDR3 DNA sequence: TGCGCCAGCACCGAGACAGGGGGGAATGAGCAGTTCTTC.

The V and J genes are TRBV6-5 and TRBJ1-5, with D unresolved. Trimming removed 8 bases at V and 7 bases at J, with 12 bases between. Germline CDR1 reads MNHEY; CDR2 reads SVGAGI. CDR3 length: 12 residues. CDR3 region: CASRRDWQPQHF. CDR3 in DNA: TGTGCCAGCCGGAGGGATTGGCAGCCCCAGCATTTT.

The rearrangement links TRBV27 to TRBJ1-1, with unresolved D. The CDR3 consists of 14 residues. V was cut by 4 bases and J by 1 base, with 10 bases left in between. The germline V gene encodes CDR1 MNHEY and CDR2 SMNVEV (reference sequence). The CDR3 sequence is CASSYTTANTEAFF. The CDR3 DNA follows: TGTGCCAGCAGTTACACCACAGCGAACACTGAAGCTTTCTTT.

Concerning this clone itself: A read error may produce the germline difference seen at one junction end. The rearrangement uses TRBV12-5 and TRBJ1-1; 7 nucleotides align to TRBD1. The CDR3 length is 13 residues. The germline V gene encodes CDR1 LGHNT and CDR2 FRNRAP. The CDR3 region has the DNA TGTGCTAGTGGTTTGGTACAAAACAGGGGCCCGAGCTTT. Amino acids: CASGLVQNRGPSF.